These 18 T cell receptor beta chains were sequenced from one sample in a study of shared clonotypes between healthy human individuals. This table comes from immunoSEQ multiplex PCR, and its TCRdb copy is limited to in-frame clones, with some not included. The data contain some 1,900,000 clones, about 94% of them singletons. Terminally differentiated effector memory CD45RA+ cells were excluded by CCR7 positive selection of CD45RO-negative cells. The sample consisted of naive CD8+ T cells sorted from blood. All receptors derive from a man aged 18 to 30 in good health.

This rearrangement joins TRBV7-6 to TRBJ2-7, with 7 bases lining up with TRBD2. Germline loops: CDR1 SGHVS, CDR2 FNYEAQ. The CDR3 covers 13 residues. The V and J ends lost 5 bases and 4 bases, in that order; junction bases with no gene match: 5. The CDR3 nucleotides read TGTGCCAGCAGCAGCGGGACTACGTACGAGCAGTACTTC. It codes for CASSSGTTYEQYF.

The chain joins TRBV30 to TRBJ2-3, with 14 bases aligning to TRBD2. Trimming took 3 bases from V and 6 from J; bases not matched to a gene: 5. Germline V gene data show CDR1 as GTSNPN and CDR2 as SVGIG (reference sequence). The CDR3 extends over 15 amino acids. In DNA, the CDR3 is TGTGCCTGGAGCGCCGGGACTAGCGGGAGTGATACGCAGTATTTT. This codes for CAWSAGTSGSDTQYF.

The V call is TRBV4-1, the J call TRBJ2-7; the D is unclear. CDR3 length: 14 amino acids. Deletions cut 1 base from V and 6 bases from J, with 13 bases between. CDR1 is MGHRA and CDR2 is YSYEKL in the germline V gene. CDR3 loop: CASSQAPSVSEQYF. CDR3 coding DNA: TGCGCCAGCAGCCAAGCCCCCTCAGTAAGCGAGCAGTACTTC.

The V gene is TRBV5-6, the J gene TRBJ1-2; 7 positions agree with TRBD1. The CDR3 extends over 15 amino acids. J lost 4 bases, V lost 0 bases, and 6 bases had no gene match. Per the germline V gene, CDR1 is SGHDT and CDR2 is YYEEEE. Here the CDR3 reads CASSLDRGGSYGYTF. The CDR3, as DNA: TGTGCCAGCAGCTTGGACAGGGGAGGTAGCTATGGCTACACCTTC. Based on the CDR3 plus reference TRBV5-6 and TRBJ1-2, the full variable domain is DAGVTQSPTHLIKTRGQQVTLRCSPKSGHDTVSWYQQALGQGPQFIFQYYEEEERQRGNFPDRFSGHQFPNYSSELNVNALLLGDSALYLCASSLDRGGSYGYTFGSGTRLTVV.

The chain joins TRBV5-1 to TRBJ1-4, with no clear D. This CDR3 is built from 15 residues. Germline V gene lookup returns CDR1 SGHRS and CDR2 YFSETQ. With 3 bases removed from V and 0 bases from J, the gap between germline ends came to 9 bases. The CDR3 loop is CASSSRTTTNEKLFF. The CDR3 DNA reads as TGCGCCAGCAGCTCCCGAACTACAACTAATGAAAAACTGTTTTTT.

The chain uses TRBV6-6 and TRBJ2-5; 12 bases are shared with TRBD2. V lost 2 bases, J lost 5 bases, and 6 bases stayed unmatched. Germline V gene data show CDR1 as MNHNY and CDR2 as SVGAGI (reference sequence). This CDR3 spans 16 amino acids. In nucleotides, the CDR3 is TGTGCCAGCAGTTACCCCTCTAGCGGGGGGGTTGAGACCCAGTACTTC. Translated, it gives CASSYPSSGGVETQYF.

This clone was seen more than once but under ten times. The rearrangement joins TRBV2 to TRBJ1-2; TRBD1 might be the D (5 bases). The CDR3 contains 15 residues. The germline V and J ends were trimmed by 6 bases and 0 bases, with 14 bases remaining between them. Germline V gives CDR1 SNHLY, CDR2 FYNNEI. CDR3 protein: CASRPFEGTNYGYTF. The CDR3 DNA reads TGTGCCAGCAGACCCTTCGAGGGGACTAACTATGGCTACACCTTC.

CDR3: CASSAGTDVGVEQYF. In nucleotides, the CDR3 is TGTGCCAGCAGCGCAGGGACGGATGTAGGGGTGGAGCAGTACTTC. This rearrangement joins TRBV6-6 to TRBJ2-7; the D call may be TRBD1 or TRBD2 (5 bases each). The CDR3 contains 15 residues. The V end was cut by 6 bases, the J end by 7 bases, with 22 bases between. CDR1 is MNHNY and CDR2 is SVGAGI in the germline V gene (reference sequence).

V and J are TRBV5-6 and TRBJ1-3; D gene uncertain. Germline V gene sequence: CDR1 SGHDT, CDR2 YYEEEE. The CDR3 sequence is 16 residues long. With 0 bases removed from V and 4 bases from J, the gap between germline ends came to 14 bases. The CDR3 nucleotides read TGTGCCAGCAGCTTGGGCGGGGAGGTAGGAGGAAACACCATATATTTT. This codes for CASSLGGEVGGNTIYF.

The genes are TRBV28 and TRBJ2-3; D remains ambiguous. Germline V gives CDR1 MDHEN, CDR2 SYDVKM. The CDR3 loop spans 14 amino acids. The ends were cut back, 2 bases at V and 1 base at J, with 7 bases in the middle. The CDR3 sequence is CASSLIAGTDTQYF. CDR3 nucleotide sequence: TGTGCCAGCAGTTTAATAGCCGGCACAGATACGCAGTATTTT.

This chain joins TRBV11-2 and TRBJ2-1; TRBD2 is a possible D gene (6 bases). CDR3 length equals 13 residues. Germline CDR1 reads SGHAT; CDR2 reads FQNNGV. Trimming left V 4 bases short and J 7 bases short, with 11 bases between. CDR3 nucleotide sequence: TGTGCCAGCAGCTGGTCCCGGGAGAATGAGCAGTTCTTC. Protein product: CASSWSRENEQFF. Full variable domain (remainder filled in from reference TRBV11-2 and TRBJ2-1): EAGVAQSPRYKIIEKRQSVAFWCNPISGHATLYWYQQILGQGPKLLIQFQNNGVVDDSQLPKDRFSAERLKGVDSTLKIQPAKLEDSAVYLCASSWSRENEQFFGPGTRLTVL.

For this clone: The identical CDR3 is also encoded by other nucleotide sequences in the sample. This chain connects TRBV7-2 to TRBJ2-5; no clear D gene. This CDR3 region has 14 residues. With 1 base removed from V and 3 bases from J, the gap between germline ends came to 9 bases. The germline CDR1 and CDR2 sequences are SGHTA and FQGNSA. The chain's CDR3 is CASSLVGSEETQYF. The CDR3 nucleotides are TGTGCCAGCAGCTTAGTAGGGTCCGAAGAGACCCAGTACTTC.

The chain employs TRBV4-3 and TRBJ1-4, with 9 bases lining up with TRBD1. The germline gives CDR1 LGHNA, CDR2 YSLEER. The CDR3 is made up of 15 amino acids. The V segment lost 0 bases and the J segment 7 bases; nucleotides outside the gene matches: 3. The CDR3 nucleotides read TGCGCCAGCAGCCAAGATACAGGGGGCAGTGAAAAACTGTTTTTT. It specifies CASSQDTGGSEKLFF.

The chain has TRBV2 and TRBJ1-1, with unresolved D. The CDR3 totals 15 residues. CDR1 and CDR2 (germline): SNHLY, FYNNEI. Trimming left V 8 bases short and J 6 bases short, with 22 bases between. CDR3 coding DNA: TGTGCCAGCCCTAGAACCTCTACGATTGGGGCTGAAGCTTTCTTT. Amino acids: CASPRTSTIGAEAFF.

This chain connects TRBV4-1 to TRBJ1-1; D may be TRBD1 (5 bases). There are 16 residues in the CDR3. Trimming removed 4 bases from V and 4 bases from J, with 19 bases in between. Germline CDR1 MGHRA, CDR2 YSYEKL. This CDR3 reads CASSPEYRGGGTEAFF. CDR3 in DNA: TGCGCCAGCAGCCCCGAATACCGCGGGGGTGGCACTGAAGCTTTCTTT.

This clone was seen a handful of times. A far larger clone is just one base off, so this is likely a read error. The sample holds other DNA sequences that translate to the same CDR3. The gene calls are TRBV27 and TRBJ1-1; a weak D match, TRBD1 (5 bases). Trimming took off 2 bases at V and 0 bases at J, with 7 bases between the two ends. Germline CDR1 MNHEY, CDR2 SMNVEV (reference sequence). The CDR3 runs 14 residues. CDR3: CASSLGGLNTEAFF. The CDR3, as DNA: TGTGCCAGCAGTTTAGGGGGTCTGAACACTGAAGCTTTCTTT.

The CDR3 region is CSFRQGLEEKLFF. The CDR3 bases are TGCAGCTTCAGGCAGGGTTTAGAGGAAAAACTGTTTTTT. The chain uses TRBV29-1 and TRBJ1-4, with D maybe TRBD1 (5 bases). The V gene's germline CDR1 is SQVTM and CDR2 ANQGSEA. V lost 8 bases, J lost 8 bases, and 18 bases lay in between. This CDR3 comprises 13 residues.

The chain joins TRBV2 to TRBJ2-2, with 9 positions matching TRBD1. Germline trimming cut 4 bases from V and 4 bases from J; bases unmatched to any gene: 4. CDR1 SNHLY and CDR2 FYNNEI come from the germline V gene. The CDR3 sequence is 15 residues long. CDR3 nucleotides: TGTGCCAGCAGTGTAGGACAGGGGATCACCGGGGAGCTGTTTTTT. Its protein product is CASSVGQGITGELFF.